This T cell receptor (beta chain) was sequenced during a study of T-cell reconstitution after alpha-beta-depleted transplantation in children. The table lists this clonotype with many counts. No antigen is known for it. Study-level findings and limits: T-cell counts and diversity were attributed mostly to newly produced T cells one year after transplant. Reportedly, alpha-beta T cells present about two months post-transplant originated from several hundred expanded clones of graft origin.

Germline CDR1 MNHEY, CDR2 SVGEGT. Trimming cost V 0 bases and J 9 bases; bases outside gene matches: 6. The CDR3 is 15 amino acids. Unique molecular identifiers were incorporated into the prepared TCRbeta library. TCRdb used MiXCR to reprocess the PCR reads, holding one entry per CDR3 protein. Of roughly 240,000 distinct CDR3 sequences in the sample, approximately 8.9% are singletons; the top ten hold almost 6.5%. Sequencing was performed on PBMCs, mostly from graft donor cells, taken 180 days after TCRalphabeta/CD19-depleted stem cell transplant. This rearrangement joins TRBV6-2 or TRBV6-3 to TRBJ2-1, with 9 bases identical to TRBD2. The sequence was obtained from a male patient between 10 and 17 years old who had a stem cell transplant for acute lymphoblastic leukemia, so the T cells may come from the graft donor. CDR3 sequence (DNA): TGTGCCAGCAGTTACTCGGCGGGGGGGCCGAGTGAGCAGTTCTTC. Its protein product is CASSYSAGGPSEQFF.